The clone carrying this TCR beta chain was found once. These data are taken from a study of blood T cell repertoires in COVID-19. Overall study context: The United States, Italy and Spain supplied acute and convalescent COVID-19 samples. In each case, the material was cDNA or gDNA derived from T cells, B-cell-depleted T cells, or PBMCs.

Germline assignment: CDR1 SQVTM and CDR2 ANQGSEA. The V end was cut by 5 bases, the J end by 5 bases, with 13 bases between. There are 12 residues in the CDR3. Study processing details: Researchers report that nucleated cell counts were estimated from reference gene primer amplification. Generated by immunoSEQ multiplex PCR, the TCRdb table keeps only in-frame clones and is missing some. The V and J calls and the clone size are those of that table, but D and trimming were determined from the DNA. The table records roughly 100,000 clones, 75% to 90% of them present only once. Sequencing used peripheral blood. The V gene is TRBV29-1, the J gene TRBJ2-7; D uncertain. The receptor was isolated from a human donor in a cohort sampled during active or convalescent COVID-19. The CDR3 bases are TGCAGCGTTCTCATCGGTCCCGACGAGCAGTACTTC. Its translation: CSVLIGPDEQYF.